Below are 13 T cell receptor beta chains sequenced from a single sample in a study of blood T cell repertoires in COVID-19 (dated by TCRdb to 2018 to 2021). To prepare the library, the immunoSEQ multiplex PCR assay was applied. TCRdb took this table from immuneACCESS and kept in-frame rearrangements with V and J called. Such tables lack part of the clones; where checked against another copy, unresolved V genes explain under half of the gap, and the rest is unexplained. The sample includes 30,000 to 50,000 clones, with roughly 80% observed a single time. More than 12% of the sample goes to the ten largest clones. The sample taken for sequencing was peripheral blood. These receptors were obtained from a man aged 50-60 years with active or convalescent COVID-19.

The CDR3 loop is CASSFREHYEQYF. The CDR3 DNA is TGTGCCAGCAGTTTTCGGGAGCACTACGAGCAGTACTTC. The chain couples TRBV12-3 or TRBV12-4 to TRBJ2-7; D possibly corresponds to TRBD2 (6 bases). V lost 3 bases, J lost 3 bases, and 9 bases lay in between. The CDR3 runs to 13 residues.

The chain couples TRBV18 to TRBJ2-2; no reliable D call. The ends were cut back, 6 bases at V and 5 bases at J, with 10 bases in the middle. Germline V gene lookup returns CDR1 KGHSH and CDR2 LQKENI. The CDR3 runs to 13 residues. CDR3 sequence reads: CASSQLATGELFF. The CDR3 bases are TGTGCCAGCTCTCAGTTAGCAACCGGGGAGCTGTTTTTT.

V and J are TRBV14 and TRBJ2-5; D is possibly TRBD1 (6 bases). The length of the CDR3 is 14 residues. Between the trimmed V and J ends, which lost 1 base and 7 bases, there was a span of 13 bases. In germline, CDR1 is SGHDN, CDR2 FVKESK. The CDR3 DNA follows: TGTGCCAGCAGCCAAGGACTCACACAGGGGACCCAGTACTTC. It translates to CASSQGLTQGTQYF. Together with reference TRBV14 and TRBJ2-5, the CDR3 gives the full variable domain: EAGVTQFPSHSVIEKGQTVTLRCDPISGHDNLYWYRRVMGKEIKFLLHFVKESKQDESGMPNNRFLAERTGGTYSTLKVQPAELEDSGVYFCASSQGLTQGTQYFGPGTRLLVL.

The chain employs TRBV5-4 and TRBJ1-1; maybe TRBD1 (6 bases). V was shortened by 0 bases and J by 6 bases, with 9 bases between the two germline ends. This CDR3 has 13 amino acids. Germline V gene data show CDR1 as SGHNT and CDR2 as YYREEE (reference sequence). Here the CDR3 reads CASSLGTDPEAFF. The DNA for the CDR3 is TGTGCCAGCAGCTTGGGGACAGATCCTGAAGCTTTCTTT.

The rearrangement uses TRBV27 and TRBJ2-2; TRBD1 matches at 8 bases. Germline-derived CDR1 and CDR2 are MNHEY and SMNVEV (reference sequence). The CDR3 runs 20 residues. V was clipped by 2 bases and J by 0 bases; unmatched bases: 14. CDR3 protein: CASSLNGVWDRSTNTGELFF. CDR3 coding DNA: TGTGCCAGCAGTTTAAATGGCGTCTGGGACAGGTCTACGAACACCGGGGAGCTGTTTTTT.

CDR3 amino acids: CASSPSSNTEAFF. CDR3 nucleotides: TGTGCCAGCAGCCCCTCTTCTAACACTGAAGCTTTCTTT. The chain carries TRBV27 and TRBJ1-1; D not certain. This CDR3 has 13 residues. CDR1 is MNHEY and CDR2 is SMNVEV in the germline V gene (reference sequence). V lost 6 bases, J lost 2 bases, and 10 bases lay in between.

This sequence joins TRBV6-2 or TRBV6-3 and TRBJ1-6; 7 nucleotides line up with TRBD1. Germline V lookup: CDR1 MNHEY, CDR2 SVGEGT. The CDR3 loop spans 17 amino acids. The trim removed 5 bases at V and 5 bases at J, leaving 12 bases unmatched. The CDR3 coding sequence is TGTGCCAGCAGTCCGAGACAGGGACTGAGGGATAATTCACCCCTCCACTTT. Protein sequence: CASSPRQGLRDNSPLHF.

V usage is TRBV18 and J usage is TRBJ2-1; 9 bases fit TRBD2. The CDR3 is made up of 16 amino acids. With V trimmed by 3 bases and J by 1 base, 4 bases remained unmatched. From germline, CDR1 is KGHSH and CDR2 LQKENI. The CDR3 nucleotides are TGTGCCAGCTCACCCTATAGCGGGGGATCCTACAATGAGCAGTTCTTC. It encodes CASSPYSGGSYNEQFF.

The genes are TRBV5-1 and TRBJ1-2, with 7 positions matching TRBD1. This CDR3 contains 15 residues. The V and J ends lost 4 bases and 0 bases, in that order; junction bases with no gene match: 6. CDR1 and CDR2 (germline): SGHRS, YFSETQ. In DNA, the CDR3 is TGCGCCAGCAGCCCCGGGGACAGCCCTAACTATGGCTACACCTTC. Its translation is CASSPGDSPNYGYTF.

The V and J genes are TRBV18 and TRBJ2-7; 7 positions match TRBD1. The J segment lost 7 bases and the V segment lost 0 bases, leaving 6 bases of the junction unmatched. Germline CDR1 reads KGHSH; CDR2 reads LQKENI. The CDR3 spans 14 residues. CDR3 region: CASSPPGQRGEQYF. The CDR3 nucleotides read TGTGCCAGCTCACCACCGGGACAGCGTGGAGAGCAGTACTTC.

The chain has TRBV19 and TRBJ1-2, with D hard to call. CDR3 length: 13 amino acids. Germline V CDR1 and CDR2: LNHDA, SQIVND (reference sequence). Trimming removed 4 bases from V and 0 bases from J, with 6 bases in between. The CDR3 loop is CASSKPTNYGYTF. DNA for the CDR3: TGTGCCAGTAGTAAGCCGACTAACTATGGCTACACCTTC. Complete variable domain (other parts from reference TRBV19 and TRBJ1-2): DGGITQSPKYLFRKEGQNVTLSCEQNLNHDAMYWYRQDPGQGLRLIYYSQIVNDFQKGDIAEGYSVSREKKESFPLTVTSAQKNPTAFYLCASSKPTNYGYTFGSGTRLTVV.

This sequence joins TRBV5-1 and TRBJ1-1; D is perhaps TRBD1 (6 bases). V dropped 0 bases and J dropped 1 base, with 13 bases sitting between them. Germline values: CDR1 SGHRS, CDR2 YFSETQ. This CDR3 is 16 amino acids long. The CDR3 bases are TGCGCCAGCAGCTTGGTCCAGGGGACACCGAACACTGAAGCTTTCTTT. Its translation is CASSLVQGTPNTEAFF. The entire variable domain, with the rest obtained from reference TRBV5-1 and TRBJ1-1, is as follows: KAGVTQTPRYLIKTRGQQVTLSCSPISGHRSVSWYQQTPGQGLQFLFEYFSETQRNKGNFPGRFSGRQFSNSRSEMNVSTLELGDSALYLCASSLVQGTPNTEAFFGQGTRLTVV.

J is TRBJ1-2 and V is TRBV5-1, with D possibly being TRBD1 (6 bases). Germline values: CDR1 SGHRS, CDR2 YFSETQ. CDR3 size: 14 residues. The V and J ends lost 3 bases and 1 base respectively, with 10 bases between them. CDR3 in amino acids: CASSSGHYNYGYTF. The CDR3 DNA reads TGCGCCAGCAGCTCGGGACATTATAACTATGGCTACACCTTC.